Listed below are T cell receptor beta chains from one sample, sequenced in a study of CD8 T cells in ankylosing spondylitis. Using its own MiXCR run on the 5' RACE reads, TCRdb lists one record per CDR3 protein. The sample carries about 360,000 distinct CDR3 sequences, roughly 20% recorded once. The sequenced sample consisted of blood, either unsorted or a sorted T cell fraction (not recorded which). The source is a male donor with ankylosing spondylitis or in good health (not recorded which). CDR3s include the opening cysteine and the closing phenylalanine or tryptophan. D genes are given only for firm matches. The size of a clone is reported for some rows only, either as once, few or many, or as a class for expanded clones.

cdr3_aa cdr3_nt v_call cdr3_length d_call j_call clone_size
CASSQASGGQETQYF TGTGCCAGCAGCCAAGCTAGCGGGGGACAAGAGACCCAGTACTTC TRBV3-1 15 TRBD2 TRBJ2-5 -
CASSVVVSSTDTQYF TGTGCCAGCAGTGTAGTGGTATCAAGCACAGATACGCAGTATTTT TRBV6-1 15 - TRBJ2-3 few
CASSYRWGYEQYF TGTGCCAGCAGTTACCGGTGGGGTTACGAGCAGTACTTC TRBV6-2/TRBV6-3 13 - TRBJ2-7 -
CASRPRTSRWGYTF TGTGCCAGCAGACCACGGACATCCCGGTGGGGCTACACCTTC TRBV2 14 - TRBJ1-2 -
CASSPLAGGSTDTQYF TGTGCCAGCAGTCCCCTAGCGGGGGGAAGCACAGATACGCAGTATTTT TRBV6-4 16 TRBD2 TRBJ2-3 many
CASSFGSAETQYF TGCGCCAGCAGCTTCGGGAGCGCGGAGACCCAGTACTTC TRBV5-1 13 - TRBJ2-5 -
CSARAMDRVSSYEQYF TGCAGTGCTAGAGCGATGGACAGGGTTAGCTCCTACGAGCAGTACTTC TRBV20-1 16 TRBD1 TRBJ2-7 -
CASTQAGLAGTGELFF TGTGCCAGCACCCAGGCGGGACTAGCGGGTACCGGGGAGCTGTTTTTT TRBV5-4 16 TRBD2 TRBJ2-2 -
CASSVGERTGGTVAGELFF TGTGCCAGCAGCGTAGGGGAGAGGACAGGGGGAACTGTTGCCGGGGAGCTGTTTTTT TRBV9 19 TRBD1 TRBJ2-2 -
CASRGGGDEQFF TGTGCCAGCAGAGGTGGGGGGGATGAGCAGTTCTTC TRBV7-9 12 TRBD2 TRBJ2-1 few
CASSDRREGLYNEQFF TGTGCCAGCAGCGACCGGAGGGAGGGGCTCTACAATGAGCAGTTCTTC TRBV9 16 TRBD2 TRBJ2-1 -
CASRRTEPGDTEAFF TGTGCCAGCAGAAGAACAGAACCCGGGGACACTGAAGCTTTCTTT TRBV6-2/TRBV6-3 15 - TRBJ1-1 -
CASSQPGLLNEQFF TGCGCCAGCAGCCAACCGGGACTTCTCAATGAGCAGTTCTTC TRBV4-1 14 - TRBJ2-1 few
CASSPRLPGGASTDTQYF TGTGCCAGCAGCCCCCGGCTGCCCGGGGGCGCCAGCACAGATACGCAGTATTTT TRBV11-1 18 - TRBJ2-3 few
CASSDLSVQFF TGTGCCAGCAGTGACCTCAGTGTGCAGTTCTTC TRBV6-1 11 - TRBJ2-1 -
CASSFEGLRTDTQYF TGTGCCAGCAGTTTTGAGGGCTTAAGGACAGATACGCAGTATTTT TRBV12-3/TRBV12-4 15 - TRBJ2-3 few
CSGGPDRGTSTDTQYF TGCAGCGGAGGGCCCGACAGGGGCACTAGCACAGATACGCAGTATTTT TRBV29-1 16 TRBD1 TRBJ2-3 few
CASSLVLTGDIQYF TGTGCCAGCAGTTTAGTCCTTACTGGGGACATTCAGTACTTC TRBV12-3/TRBV12-4 14 - TRBJ2-4 -
CSAPTGVVETQYF TGCAGTGCTCCGACAGGGGTTGTGGAGACCCAGTACTTC TRBV20-1 13 TRBD1 TRBJ2-5 -
CASSTSQGGEQYF TGTGCCAGCAGTACTTCCCAGGGGGGGGAGCAGTACTTC TRBV12-3/TRBV12-4 13 - TRBJ2-7 -
CASSPSGTQYF TGTGCCAGCAGCCCCTCGGGGACCCAGTACTTC TRBV7-9 11 - TRBJ2-5 -
CASSVEDGVDTQYF TGTGCCAGCAGCGTAGAAGACGGCGTAGATACGCAGTATTTT TRBV9 14 - TRBJ2-3 few
CASSYFPIKKQETQYF TGTGCCAGCAGTTACTTCCCTATAAAAAAGCAAGAGACCCAGTACTTC TRBV6-5 16 - TRBJ2-5 once
CSVGEETQYF TGCAGCGTGGGGGAAGAGACCCAGTACTTC TRBV29-1 10 - TRBJ2-5 few
CASSYLFRGLLNEQYF TGTGCCAGCAGTTACTTATTCAGGGGCCTTTTAAACGAGCAGTACTTC TRBV6-5 16 - TRBJ2-7 -
CASSYGGGLETQYF TGTGCCAGCAGTTACGGAGGGGGGTTGGAGACCCAGTACTTC TRBV6-5 14 - TRBJ2-5 few
CASSAGREGAFF TGTGCCAGCAGCGCCGGACGGGAGGGGGCTTTCTTT TRBV12-3/TRBV12-4 12 - TRBJ1-1 -
CASSPREEVQETQYF TGTGCCAGCAGCCCCCGGGAGGAGGTCCAAGAGACCCAGTACTTC TRBV7-9 15 TRBD2 TRBJ2-5 few
CSAISRGPYGYTF TGCAGTGCTATTTCGCGTGGACCCTATGGCTACACCTTC TRBV20-1 13 - TRBJ1-2 -
CASSPWTSGGSTQYF TGTGCCAGCAGCCCCTGGACTAGCGGGGGAAGTACCCAGTACTTC TRBV7-2 15 TRBD2 TRBJ2-5 -
CSARLLADNTDTQYF TGCAGTGCTAGGTTACTAGCGGACAACACAGATACGCAGTATTTT TRBV20-1 15 TRBD2 TRBJ2-3 -
CASSIGGSYEQYF TGTGCCAGCAGCATTGGGGGGTCCTACGAGCAGTACTTC TRBV12-3/TRBV12-4 13 - TRBJ2-7 -
CATSVAGTGYNEQFF TGTGCCACCAGCGTTGCCGGGACAGGGTACAATGAGCAGTTCTTC TRBV15 15 TRBD1 TRBJ2-1 -
CASSAFIEGAQGTQYF TGTGCCAGCAGCGCCTTTATTGAAGGTGCCCAAGGGACCCAGTACTTC TRBV13 16 - TRBJ2-5 -
CASSYSGSSVQHF TGTGCCAGCAGTTACTCGGGGTCCTCGGTCCAGCATTTT TRBV6-5 13 - TRBJ1-5 -
CASSLGEGNQETQYF TGTGCCAGCAGCTTAGGGGAGGGGAACCAAGAGACCCAGTACTTC TRBV7-9 15 TRBD2 TRBJ2-5 -